The 23 T cell receptor beta chains in this list originate from one sample, sequenced in a study of shared clonotypes between healthy human individuals. The table came from immunoSEQ multiplex PCR; TCRdb's copy has only in-frame clones and leaves some out. Of about a million clones in the sample, 65% to 75% were seen once. The source material was memory CD4+ T cells sorted from blood. Subset given: CD45RA-negative fraction. These receptors originate from a man between 18 and 29 years old in good health.

V is TRBV19 and J is TRBJ2-1; D gene unclear. The CDR3 loop spans 15 amino acids. Germline-derived CDR1 and CDR2 are LNHDA and SQIVND (reference sequence). Trimming stripped 6 bases from V and 0 bases from J, with 12 bases between. CDR3: CASSPEWSSYNEQFF. Here the CDR3 DNA reads TGTGCCAGTAGCCCCGAGTGGAGCTCCTACAATGAGCAGTTCTTC.

The chain links TRBV11-1 to TRBJ2-5; 13 bases line up with TRBD2. The ends lost 2 bases at V and 6 bases at J; junction bases unmatched: 9. The CDR3 spans 17 residues. Germline lookup yields CDR1 SGHAT and CDR2 FQDESV (reference sequence). The CDR3 DNA is TGTGCCAGCAGCTTATTACTAGCGGGGGGGCCGTCAAAGACCCAGTACTTC. Protein: CASSLLLAGGPSKTQYF.

This sequence joins TRBV9 and TRBJ2-1; TRBD1 agrees at 8 bases. The CDR3 sequence is 15 residues long. Germline trimming cut 3 bases from V and 0 bases from J; bases unmatched to any gene: 2. In germline, CDR1 is SGDLS, CDR2 YYNGEE. CDR3 sequence reads: CASSAGQGSYNEQFF. CDR3 DNA sequence: TGTGCCAGCAGCGCCGGACAGGGCTCCTACAATGAGCAGTTCTTC. Combining the CDR3 with reference TRBV9 and TRBJ2-1 gives the whole variable domain DSGVTQTPKHLITATGQRVTLRCSPRSGDLSVYWYQQSLDQGLQFLIQYYNGEERAKGNILERFSAQQFPDLHSELNLSSLELGDSALYFCASSAGQGSYNEQFFGPGTRLTVL.

The chain recombines TRBV4-2 with TRBJ1-1; 8 nucleotides match TRBD1. The CDR3 runs 16 residues. The J segment lost 0 bases and the V segment lost 1 base, leaving 4 bases of the junction unmatched. The germline V gene encodes CDR1 LGHNA and CDR2 YNFKEQ. CDR3 sequence (DNA): TGTGCCAGCAGCCAAGTTGGACAGGGAGTGAACACTGAAGCTTTCTTT. Its translation is CASSQVGQGVNTEAFF.

J is TRBJ1-2 and V is TRBV11-2; 9 bases map to TRBD1. The CDR3 extends over 14 amino acids. Germline values: CDR1 SGHAT, CDR2 FQNNGV. The trim removed 0 bases at V and 6 bases at J, leaving 2 bases unmatched. The DNA of the CDR3 is TGTGCCAGCAGCTTAGACCGGACAGGGGATGGCTACACCTTC. Translated, it gives CASSLDRTGDGYTF.

The chain employs TRBV7-8 and TRBJ2-7; D gene unclear. The germline CDR1 and CDR2 sequences are SGHVS and FQNEAQ. This CDR3 region has 15 residues. V lost 1 base, J lost 1 base, and 11 bases lay in between. The CDR3 DNA reads as TGTGCCAGCAGCTTAGGGGTAGGCCGATCCTACGAGCAGTACTTC. Translated: CASSLGVGRSYEQYF.

The count of this clone is one. The chain recombines TRBV7-2 with TRBJ1-3, with TRBD1 identical over 8 bases. J lost 0 bases, V lost 3 bases, and 4 bases had no gene match. This CDR3 is 16 amino acids long. Germline assignment: CDR1 SGHTA and CDR2 FQGNSA. The CDR3 protein is CASSFQTGDSGNTIYF. The CDR3 DNA reads as TGTGCCAGCAGCTTTCAGACAGGGGACTCTGGAAACACCATATATTTT.

This clone was counted once. This chain joins TRBV18 and TRBJ1-1; D is ambiguous. CDR1 KGHSH and CDR2 LQKENI come from the germline V gene. The length of the CDR3 is 13 residues. V was clipped by 3 bases and J by 6 bases, with 11 bases between them. As DNA, the CDR3 is TGTGCCAGCTCACCTGTGGGTGGCGCTGAAGCTTTCTTT. It specifies CASSPVGGAEAFF.

The chain has TRBV29-1 and TRBJ1-2; possibly TRBD1 for D (6 bases). CDR1 and CDR2 from the germline V gene are SQVTM and ANQGSEA. CDR3 length: 11 residues. CDR3 coding DNA: TGCAGAGCAGGGGAAGACTATGGCTACACCTTC. Protein product: CRAGEDYGYTF.

The rearrangement uses TRBV18 and TRBJ2-7; the D gene is possibly TRBD1 (7 bases). The V gene's germline CDR1 is KGHSH and CDR2 LQKENI. Deletions cut 0 bases from V and 6 bases from J, with 12 bases between. The CDR3 has 14 residues. CDR3 nucleotide sequence: TGTGCCAGCTCACCACCGGCAGGGGGAGGCGAGCAGTACTTC. Translation gives CASSPPAGGGEQYF.

In regard to this clone: One end of the junction does not line up with germline, which may come from a read error. V usage is TRBV28 and J usage is TRBJ2-3; D perhaps matches TRBD2 (6 bases). In germline, CDR1 is MDHEN, CDR2 SYDVKM. The CDR3 spans 14 residues. The DNA of the CDR3 is TGTGCCAGCACCCCGGGGGACGGCACATATACGCAGTATTTT. Translating it yields CASTPGDGTYTQYF. The variable domain in full, completed from reference TRBV28 and TRBJ2-3, reads DVKVTQSSRYLVKRTGEKVFLECVQDMDHENMFWYRQDPGLGLRLIYFSYDVKMKEKGDIPEGYSVSREKKERFSLILESASTNQTSMYLCASTPGDGTYTQYFGPGTRLTVL.

The chain joins TRBV10-3 to TRBJ1-1, with D perhaps matching TRBD1 (5 bases). The V gene lost 7 bases and the J gene lost 4 bases, with 16 bases spanning the gap. Germline values: CDR1 ENHRY, CDR2 SYGVKD. This CDR3 has 14 amino acids. The CDR3 DNA reads as TGTGCCATCAAAGGTACGGGGGATGGCACTGAAGCTTTCTTT. This encodes CAIKGTGDGTEAFF.

The V and J genes are TRBV6-5 and TRBJ2-7; a possible D gene is TRBD1 (5 bases). V lost 0 bases to trimming and J lost 6 bases, with 18 bases between them. CDR1 and CDR2 from the germline V gene are MNHEY and SVGAGI. The CDR3 runs 16 residues. The CDR3 region is CASSYSGNRLFLEQYF. The CDR3 coding sequence is TGTGCCAGCAGTTACTCTGGGAACAGGCTTTTTCTCGAGCAGTACTTC.

On this clone: Other DNA sequences in this specimen translate into the identical CDR3. The V and J genes are TRBV5-1 and TRBJ2-3; TRBD1 matches at 7 bases. This CDR3 is 15 amino acids long. Germline V CDR1 and CDR2: SGHRS, YFSETQ. Trimming at V came to 1 base and at J to 0 bases, leaving 2 bases not matched to a gene. CDR3 in DNA: TGCGCCAGCAGCTTGACAGGGGCGAGCACAGATACGCAGTATTTT. Protein product: CASSLTGASTDTQYF.

The chain is built from TRBV7-2 and TRBJ2-2, with 7 bases identical to TRBD1. V was clipped by 5 bases and J by 6 bases; unmatched bases: 3. The V gene's germline CDR1 is SGHTA and CDR2 FQGNSA. The CDR3 has 13 amino acids. DNA of the CDR3: TGTGCCAGCAGCCCGAGGGGGCCCGGGGAGCTGTTTTTT. This encodes CASSPRGPGELFF.

This clone was found once. The V and J genes are TRBV5-6 and TRBJ2-5; TRBD1 agrees at 12 bases. Germline assignment: CDR1 SGHDT and CDR2 YYEEEE. The CDR3 extends over 16 amino acids. V was clipped by 2 bases and J by 5 bases; unmatched bases: 7. The CDR3 protein is CASSFIGTGGGETQYF. The DNA of the CDR3 is TGTGCCAGCAGCTTCATCGGGACAGGGGGCGGTGAGACCCAGTACTTC. The whole variable domain, remainder taken from reference TRBV5-6 and TRBJ2-5, is DAGVTQSPTHLIKTRGQQVTLRCSPKSGHDTVSWYQQALGQGPQFIFQYYEEEERQRGNFPDRFSGHQFPNYSSELNVNALLLGDSALYLCASSFIGTGGGETQYFGPGTRLLVL.

This sequence joins TRBV29-1 and TRBJ1-2, with unresolved D. Per the germline V gene, CDR1 is SQVTM and CDR2 is ANQGSEA. V was cut by 3 bases and J by 5 bases, with 7 bases left in between. CDR3 length equals 11 residues. Here the CDR3 DNA reads TGCAGCGTTGACAGGACGTATGGCTACACCTTC. It codes for CSVDRTYGYTF.

The chain carries TRBV27 and TRBJ1-2; D not resolved. This CDR3 is 14 amino acids long. The germline CDR1 and CDR2 sequences are MNHEY and SMNVEV (reference sequence). Trimming took 5 bases from V and 8 from J, leaving 18 bases between them. The CDR3 DNA reads TGTGCCAGCAGTCCCTTTCCGGGCCTGGGGGGCTACACCTTC. It yields the protein CASSPFPGLGGYTF.

CDR3 in DNA: TGTGCCAGCAGGGGAACAGATACGCAGTATTTT. It is translated as CASRGTDTQYF. This chain joins TRBV7-9 and TRBJ2-3; no clear D gene. V lost 6 bases and J 3 bases, leaving 4 bases between the germline ends. Germline CDR1 is SEHNR and CDR2 is FQNEAQ (reference sequence). The CDR3 contains 11 residues.

The rearrangement links TRBV6-1 to TRBJ2-5; 8 nucleotides line up with TRBD2. V shed 3 bases and J 5 bases; nucleotides not matched to a gene: 8. Germline-derived CDR1 and CDR2 are MNHNS and SASEGT. CDR3 size: 15 residues. CDR3: CASSDNRGGIETQYF. The CDR3 DNA reads as TGTGCCAGCAGTGATAACCGGGGGGGCATTGAGACCCAGTACTTC.

This clone turned up a few times. This chain uses TRBV5-6 with TRBJ2-7, with 12 bases aligning to TRBD2. The trim removed 4 bases at V and 2 bases at J, leaving 4 bases unmatched. Germline V gene sequence: CDR1 SGHDT, CDR2 YYEEEE. The CDR3 sequence is 15 residues long. The CDR3 DNA sequence: TGTGCCAGCAGCCAGACTAGCGGGGGAACCTACGAGCAGTACTTC. Translation gives CASSQTSGGTYEQYF.

The J gene is TRBJ2-2, the V gene TRBV18, with 7 bases that match TRBD1. This CDR3 has 15 residues. Losses at the gene ends were 4 bases for V and 1 base for J; bases not matched to a gene: 3. Germline lookup yields CDR1 KGHSH and CDR2 LQKENI. CDR3: CASSQGAVNTGELFF. The CDR3 region has the DNA TGTGCCAGCTCACAGGGGGCCGTGAACACCGGGGAGCTGTTTTTT.

As to this clone: It may be a read error: a sequence one base away is much more abundant. In the same sample, other DNA sequences code for this CDR3. CDR3 amino acids: CASSVQETQYF. The CDR3 DNA sequence: TGTGCCAGCAGCGTCCAAGAGACCCAGTACTTC. The chain employs TRBV7-9 and TRBJ2-5; D not certain. Trimming cost V 5 bases and J 1 base, with 2 bases left between them. The CDR3 is 11 amino acids. Germline CDR1 SEHNR, CDR2 FQNEAQ (reference sequence).